This T cell receptor (beta chain) emerged from a study of cytomegalovirus exposure and HLA in healthy donors. Method: immunoSEQ multiplex PCR; TCRdb's copy keeps in-frame clones and lacks some. Of about 95,000 clones in the sample, 85% were seen once. CDR3 length: 15 residues. V lost 3 bases to trimming and J lost 4 bases, with 13 bases between them. CDR1 MDHEN and CDR2 SYDVKM come from the germline V gene. Specimen: PBMCs. This chain uses TRBV28 with TRBJ1-5, with D perhaps matching TRBD1 (5 bases). The TCR sequence derives from a man between 18 and 29 years old in good health and CMV-seropositive. Written as DNA, the CDR3 is TGTGCCAGCAGTTTTCGACAGCCTCCTAATCAGCCCCAGCATTTT. This sequence encodes CASSFRQPPNQPQHF.